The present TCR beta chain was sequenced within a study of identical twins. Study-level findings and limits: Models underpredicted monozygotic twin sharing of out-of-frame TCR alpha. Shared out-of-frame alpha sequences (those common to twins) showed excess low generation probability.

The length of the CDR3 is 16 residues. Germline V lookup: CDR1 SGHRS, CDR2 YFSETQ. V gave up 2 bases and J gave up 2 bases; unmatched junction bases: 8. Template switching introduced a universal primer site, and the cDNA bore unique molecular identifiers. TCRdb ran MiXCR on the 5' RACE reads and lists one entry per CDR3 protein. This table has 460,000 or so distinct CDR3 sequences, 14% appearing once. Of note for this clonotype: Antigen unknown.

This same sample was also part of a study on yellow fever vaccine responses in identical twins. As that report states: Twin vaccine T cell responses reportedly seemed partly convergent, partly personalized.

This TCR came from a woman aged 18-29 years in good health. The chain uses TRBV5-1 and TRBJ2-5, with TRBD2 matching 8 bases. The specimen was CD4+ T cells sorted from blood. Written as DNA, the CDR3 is TGCGCCAGCAGCTTTATTACGGGACTAGATCAAGAGACCCAGTACTTC. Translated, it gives CASSFITGLDQETQYF.